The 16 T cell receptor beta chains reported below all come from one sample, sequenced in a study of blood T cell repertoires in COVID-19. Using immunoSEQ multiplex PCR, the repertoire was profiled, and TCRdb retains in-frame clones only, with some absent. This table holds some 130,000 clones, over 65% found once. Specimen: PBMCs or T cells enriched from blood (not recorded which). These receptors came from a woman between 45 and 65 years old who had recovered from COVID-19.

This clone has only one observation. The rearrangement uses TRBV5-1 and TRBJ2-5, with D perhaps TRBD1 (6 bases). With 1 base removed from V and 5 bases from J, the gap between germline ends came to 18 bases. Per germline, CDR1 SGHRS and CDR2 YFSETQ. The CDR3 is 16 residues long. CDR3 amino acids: CASSLRDTHLSETQYF. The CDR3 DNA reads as TGCGCCAGCAGCTTGAGGGACACCCACTTGAGTGAGACCCAGTACTTC.

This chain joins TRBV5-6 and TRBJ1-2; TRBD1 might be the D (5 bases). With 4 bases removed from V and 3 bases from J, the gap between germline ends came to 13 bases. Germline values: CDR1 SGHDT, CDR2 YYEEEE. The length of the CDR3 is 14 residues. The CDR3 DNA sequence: TGTGCCAGCAGCCGACAGTCCCTTGACTATGGCTACACCTTC. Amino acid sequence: CASSRQSLDYGYTF.

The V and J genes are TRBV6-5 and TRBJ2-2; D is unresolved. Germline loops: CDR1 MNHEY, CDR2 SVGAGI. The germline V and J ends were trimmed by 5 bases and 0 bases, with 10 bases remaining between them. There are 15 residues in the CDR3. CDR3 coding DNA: TGTGCCAGCAGTCCCGTCTCTACGAACACCGGGGAGCTGTTTTTT. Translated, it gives CASSPVSTNTGELFF.

CDR3 nucleotides: TGCGCCAGCAGCCAAGCCGTAGTCGGGCAGCCCCAGCATTTT. Amino acid sequence: CASSQAVVGQPQHF. The V call is TRBV4-1, the J call TRBJ1-5, with D uncertain. CDR3 length equals 14 residues. Per germline, CDR1 MGHRA and CDR2 YSYEKL. Trimming pared 1 base from V and 7 bases from J, leaving 11 bases between.

The CDR3 loop reads CASSLTEGTEAFF. The CDR3 region has the DNA TGTGCCAGCAGTTTAACGGAGGGGACTGAAGCTTTCTTT. The chain uses TRBV6-5 and TRBJ1-1; D is possibly TRBD1 (5 bases). This CDR3 has 13 residues. Trimming took 4 bases from V and 5 from J, leaving 11 bases between them. CDR1 is MNHEY and CDR2 is SVGAGI in the germline V gene.

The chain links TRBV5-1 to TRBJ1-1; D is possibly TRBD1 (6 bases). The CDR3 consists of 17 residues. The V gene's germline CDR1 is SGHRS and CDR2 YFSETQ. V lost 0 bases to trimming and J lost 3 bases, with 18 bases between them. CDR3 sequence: CASSLGDPGVWDTEAFF. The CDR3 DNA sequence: TGCGCCAGCAGCTTGGGGGACCCAGGGGTCTGGGACACTGAAGCTTTCTTT.

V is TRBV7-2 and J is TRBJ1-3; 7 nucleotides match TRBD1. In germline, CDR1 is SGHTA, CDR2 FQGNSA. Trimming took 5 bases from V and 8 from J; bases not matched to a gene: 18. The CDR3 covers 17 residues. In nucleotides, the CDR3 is TGTGCCAGCAGCCAAGGACAGGATAAGCGGGAGTGGGACACCATATATTTT. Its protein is CASSQGQDKREWDTIYF. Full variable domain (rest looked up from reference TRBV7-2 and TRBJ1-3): GAGVSQSPSNKVTEKGKDVELRCDPISGHTALYWYRQSLGQGLEFLIYFQGNSAPDKSGLPSDRFSAERTGGSVSTLTIQRTQQEDSAVYLCASSQGQDKREWDTIYFGEGSWLTVV.

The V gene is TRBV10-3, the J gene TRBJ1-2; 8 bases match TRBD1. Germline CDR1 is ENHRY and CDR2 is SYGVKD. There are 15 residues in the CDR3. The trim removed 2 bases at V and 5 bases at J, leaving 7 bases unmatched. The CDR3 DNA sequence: TGTGCCATCAGTGAGGCGGACAGGGATAGGTATGGCTACACCTTC. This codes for CAISEADRDRYGYTF.

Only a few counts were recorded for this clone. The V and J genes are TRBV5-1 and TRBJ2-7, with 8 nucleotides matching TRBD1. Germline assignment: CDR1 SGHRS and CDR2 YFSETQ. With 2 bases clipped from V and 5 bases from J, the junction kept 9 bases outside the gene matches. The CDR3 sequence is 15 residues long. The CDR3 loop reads CASSLGGQGLDEQYV. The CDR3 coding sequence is TGCGCCAGCAGCTTAGGTGGACAGGGCTTAGACGAGCAGTACGTC.

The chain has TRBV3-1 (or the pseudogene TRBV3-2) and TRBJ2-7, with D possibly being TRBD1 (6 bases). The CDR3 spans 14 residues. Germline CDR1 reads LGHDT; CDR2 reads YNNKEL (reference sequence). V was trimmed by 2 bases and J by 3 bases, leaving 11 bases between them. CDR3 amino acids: CASSQPDSGYEQYF. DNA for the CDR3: TGTGCCAGCAGCCAACCGGACAGTGGCTACGAGCAGTACTTC.

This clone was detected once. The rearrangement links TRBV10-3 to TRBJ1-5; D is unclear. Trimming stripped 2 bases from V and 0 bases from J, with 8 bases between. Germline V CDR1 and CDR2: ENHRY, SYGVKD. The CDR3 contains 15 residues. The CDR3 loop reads CAISEATASNQPQHF. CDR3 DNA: TGTGCCATCAGTGAGGCTACAGCTAGCAATCAGCCCCAGCATTTT.

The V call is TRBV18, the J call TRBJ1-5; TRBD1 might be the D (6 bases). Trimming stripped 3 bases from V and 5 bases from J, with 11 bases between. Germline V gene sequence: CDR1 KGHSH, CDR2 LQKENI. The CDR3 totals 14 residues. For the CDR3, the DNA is TGTGCCAGCTCACCGGGGACAATGGATCAGCCCCAGCATTTT. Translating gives CASSPGTMDQPQHF.

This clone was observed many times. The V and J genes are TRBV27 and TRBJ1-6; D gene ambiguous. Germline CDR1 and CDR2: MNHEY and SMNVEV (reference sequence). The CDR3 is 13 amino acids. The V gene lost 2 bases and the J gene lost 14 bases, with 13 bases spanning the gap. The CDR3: CASSLGSGGTLHF. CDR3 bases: TGTGCCAGCAGTTTAGGTTCAGGAGGGACCCTCCACTTT.

CDR3 region: CASSPPSGEQFF. The CDR3 region has the DNA TGTGCCAGCTCACCACCGAGTGGTGAACAGTTCTTC. V and J are TRBV18 and TRBJ2-1; no clear D gene. The CDR3 extends over 12 amino acids. Germline loops: CDR1 KGHSH, CDR2 LQKENI. Trimming shortened V by 0 bases and J by 13 bases, and 10 bases separated the two germline ends.

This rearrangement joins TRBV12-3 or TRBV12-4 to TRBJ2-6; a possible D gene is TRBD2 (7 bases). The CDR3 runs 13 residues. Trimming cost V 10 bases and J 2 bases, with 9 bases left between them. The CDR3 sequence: CAKGGAGANVLTF. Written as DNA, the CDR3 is TGTGCCAAGGGGGGGGCTGGGGCCAACGTCCTGACTTTC.

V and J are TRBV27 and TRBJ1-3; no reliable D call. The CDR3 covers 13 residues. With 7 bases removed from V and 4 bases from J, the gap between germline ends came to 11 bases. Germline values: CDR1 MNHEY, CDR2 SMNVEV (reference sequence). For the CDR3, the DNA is TGTGCCAGCATCTCCCAGACAGGAAACACCATATATTTT. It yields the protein CASISQTGNTIYF.